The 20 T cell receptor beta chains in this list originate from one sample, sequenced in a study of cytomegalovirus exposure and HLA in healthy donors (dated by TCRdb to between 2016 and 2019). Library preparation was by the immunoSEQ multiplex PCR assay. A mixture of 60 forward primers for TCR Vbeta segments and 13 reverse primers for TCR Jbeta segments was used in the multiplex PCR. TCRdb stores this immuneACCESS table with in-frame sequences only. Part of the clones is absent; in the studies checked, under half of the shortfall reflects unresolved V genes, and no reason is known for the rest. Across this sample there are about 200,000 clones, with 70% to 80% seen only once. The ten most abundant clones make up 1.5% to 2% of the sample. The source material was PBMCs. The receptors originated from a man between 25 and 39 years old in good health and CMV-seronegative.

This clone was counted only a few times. The CDR3 DNA is TGTGCCAGTAGTATAGGTCAAACAAGGAACACCGGGGAGCTGTTTTTT. This codes for CASSIGQTRNTGELFF. The V and J genes are TRBV19 and TRBJ2-2; D is unresolved. V was shortened by 1 base and J by 1 base, with 10 bases between the two germline ends. The germline V gene has CDR1 LNHDA and CDR2 SQIVND (reference sequence). The CDR3 loop spans 16 amino acids.

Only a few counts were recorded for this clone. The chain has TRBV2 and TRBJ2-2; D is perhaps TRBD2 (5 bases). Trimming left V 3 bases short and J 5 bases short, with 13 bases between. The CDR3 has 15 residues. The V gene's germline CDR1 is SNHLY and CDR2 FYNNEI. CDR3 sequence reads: CASSDRGSGTGELFF. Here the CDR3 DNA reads TGTGCCAGCAGTGACCGGGGTAGTGGGACCGGGGAGCTGTTTTTT.

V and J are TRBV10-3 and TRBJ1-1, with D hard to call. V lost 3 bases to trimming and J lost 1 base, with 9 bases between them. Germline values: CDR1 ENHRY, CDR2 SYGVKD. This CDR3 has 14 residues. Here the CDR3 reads CAISEAGPNTEAFF. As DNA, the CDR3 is TGTGCCATCAGTGAAGCTGGGCCGAACACTGAAGCTTTCTTT.

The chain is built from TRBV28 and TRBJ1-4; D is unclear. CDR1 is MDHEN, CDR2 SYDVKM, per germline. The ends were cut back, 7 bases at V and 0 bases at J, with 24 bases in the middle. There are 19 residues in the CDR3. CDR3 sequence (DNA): TGTGCCAGCACCCTTCCCAAGTGGCGGTCCTCTGCAACTAATGAAAAACTGTTTTTT. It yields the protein CASTLPKWRSSATNEKLFF.

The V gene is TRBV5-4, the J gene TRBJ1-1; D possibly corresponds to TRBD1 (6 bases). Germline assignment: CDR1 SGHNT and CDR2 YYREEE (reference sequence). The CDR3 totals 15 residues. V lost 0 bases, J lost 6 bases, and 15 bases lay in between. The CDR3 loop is CASSLVNRADAEAFF. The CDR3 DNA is TGTGCCAGCAGCTTGGTAAACAGGGCGGACGCTGAAGCTTTCTTT.

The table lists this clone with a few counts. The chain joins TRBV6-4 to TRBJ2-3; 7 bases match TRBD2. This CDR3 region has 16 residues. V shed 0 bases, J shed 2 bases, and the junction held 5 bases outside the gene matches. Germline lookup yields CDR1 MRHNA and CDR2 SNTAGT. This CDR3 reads CASSDSASGHTDTQYF. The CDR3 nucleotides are TGTGCCAGCAGTGACTCGGCTAGCGGTCACACAGATACGCAGTATTTT.

This CDR3 is CASSRRAGTPSYEQYF. The CDR3 DNA reads as TGTGCCAGCAGCCGGAGGGCCGGGACCCCATCCTACGAGCAGTACTTC. This chain joins TRBV11-2 and TRBJ2-7; a weak D match, TRBD2 (6 bases). Trimming shortened V by 5 bases and J by 1 base, and 18 bases separated the two germline ends. This CDR3 is 16 amino acids long. Germline CDR1 and CDR2: SGHAT and FQNNGV.

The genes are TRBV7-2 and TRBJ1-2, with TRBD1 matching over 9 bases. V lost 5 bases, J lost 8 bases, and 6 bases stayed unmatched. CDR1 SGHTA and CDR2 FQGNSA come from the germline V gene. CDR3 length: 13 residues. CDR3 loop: CASSTGQGEGYTF. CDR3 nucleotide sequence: TGTGCCAGCAGCACGGGACAGGGAGAAGGCTACACCTTC. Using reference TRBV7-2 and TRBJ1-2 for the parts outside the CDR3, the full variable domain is GAGVSQSPSNKVTEKGKDVELRCDPISGHTALYWYRQSLGQGLEFLIYFQGNSAPDKSGLPSDRFSAERTGGSVSTLTIQRTQQEDSAVYLCASSTGQGEGYTFGSGTRLTVV.

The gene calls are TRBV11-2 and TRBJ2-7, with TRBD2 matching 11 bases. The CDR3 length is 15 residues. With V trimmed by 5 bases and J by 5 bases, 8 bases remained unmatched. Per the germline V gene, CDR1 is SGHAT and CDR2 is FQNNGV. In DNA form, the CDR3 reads TGTGCCAGCAGCGCTATAGCGGGAGGGCCTCACGAGCAGTACTTC. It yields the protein CASSAIAGGPHEQYF. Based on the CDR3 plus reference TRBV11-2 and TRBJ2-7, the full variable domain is EAGVAQSPRYKIIEKRQSVAFWCNPISGHATLYWYQQILGQGPKLLIQFQNNGVVDDSQLPKDRFSAERLKGVDSTLKIQPAKLEDSAVYLCASSAIAGGPHEQYFGPGTRLTVT.

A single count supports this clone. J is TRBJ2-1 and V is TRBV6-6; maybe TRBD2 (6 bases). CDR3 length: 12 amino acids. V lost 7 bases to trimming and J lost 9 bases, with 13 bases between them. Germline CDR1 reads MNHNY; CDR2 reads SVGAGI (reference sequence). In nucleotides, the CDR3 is TGTGCCAGCACCAAGGGGACTCCTGAGCAGTTCTTC. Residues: CASTKGTPEQFF.

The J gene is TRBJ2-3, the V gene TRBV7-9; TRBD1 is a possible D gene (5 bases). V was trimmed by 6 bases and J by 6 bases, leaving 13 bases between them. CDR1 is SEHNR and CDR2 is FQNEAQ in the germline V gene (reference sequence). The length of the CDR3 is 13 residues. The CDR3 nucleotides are TGTGCCAGCAGAAACCAGGGTGACGATACGCAGTATTTT. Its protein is CASRNQGDDTQYF.

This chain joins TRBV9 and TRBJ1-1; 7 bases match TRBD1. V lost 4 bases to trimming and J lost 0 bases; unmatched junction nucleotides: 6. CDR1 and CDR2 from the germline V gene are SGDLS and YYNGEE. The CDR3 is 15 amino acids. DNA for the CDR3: TGTGCCAGCAGCCTAAAGACAGGGCTGAACACTGAAGCTTTCTTT. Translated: CASSLKTGLNTEAFF.

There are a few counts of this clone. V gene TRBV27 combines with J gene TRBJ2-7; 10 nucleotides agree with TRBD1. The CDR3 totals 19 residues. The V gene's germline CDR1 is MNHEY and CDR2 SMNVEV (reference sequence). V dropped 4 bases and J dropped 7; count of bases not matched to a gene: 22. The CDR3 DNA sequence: TGTGCCAGCAGTTGGTCCGGGATCCTCCTCCGGGACAGGGGTATTGAGCAGTACTTC. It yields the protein CASSWSGILLRDRGIEQYF.

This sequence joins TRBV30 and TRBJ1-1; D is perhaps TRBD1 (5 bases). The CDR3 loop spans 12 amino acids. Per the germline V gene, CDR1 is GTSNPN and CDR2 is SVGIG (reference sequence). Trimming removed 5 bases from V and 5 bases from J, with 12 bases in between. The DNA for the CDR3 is TGTGCCTGGGCAGGGTTGGGGACTGAAGCTTTCTTT. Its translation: CAWAGLGTEAFF.

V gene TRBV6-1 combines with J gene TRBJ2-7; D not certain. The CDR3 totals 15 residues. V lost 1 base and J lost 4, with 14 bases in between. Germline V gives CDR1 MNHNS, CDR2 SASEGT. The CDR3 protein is CASSEERQSFYEQYF. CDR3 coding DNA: TGTGCCAGCAGTGAAGAACGCCAGTCCTTTTACGAGCAGTACTTC.

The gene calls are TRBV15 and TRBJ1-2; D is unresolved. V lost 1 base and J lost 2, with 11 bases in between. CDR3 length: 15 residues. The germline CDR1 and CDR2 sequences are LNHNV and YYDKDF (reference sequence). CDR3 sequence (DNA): TGTGCCACCAGCAGAGTCGTCACTAGAAACTATGGCTACACCTTC. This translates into CATSRVVTRNYGYTF.

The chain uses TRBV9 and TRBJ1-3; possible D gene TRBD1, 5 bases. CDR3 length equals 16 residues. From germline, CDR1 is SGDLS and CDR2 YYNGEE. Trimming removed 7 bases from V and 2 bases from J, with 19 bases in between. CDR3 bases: TGTGCCAGCGGAGGGGAGGGGTGGGGGGCTGGAAACACCATATATTTT. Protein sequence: CASGGEGWGAGNTIYF.

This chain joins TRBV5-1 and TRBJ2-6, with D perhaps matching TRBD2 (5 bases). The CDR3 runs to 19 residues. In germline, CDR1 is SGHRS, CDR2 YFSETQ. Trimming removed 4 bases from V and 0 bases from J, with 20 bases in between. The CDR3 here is CASSPGLPGSYSGANVLTF. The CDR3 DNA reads TGCGCCAGCAGCCCCGGTCTTCCGGGGTCGTACTCTGGGGCCAACGTCCTGACTTTC.

CDR3 sequence (DNA): TGTGCCAGCAGACCCGACATGGATCAGCCCCAGCATTTT. It yields the protein CASRPDMDQPQHF. V and J are TRBV6-5 and TRBJ1-5; D not certain. CDR1 and CDR2 from the germline V gene are MNHEY and SVGAGI. The germline V and J ends were trimmed by 6 bases and 5 bases, with 11 bases remaining between them. The CDR3 sequence is 13 residues long.

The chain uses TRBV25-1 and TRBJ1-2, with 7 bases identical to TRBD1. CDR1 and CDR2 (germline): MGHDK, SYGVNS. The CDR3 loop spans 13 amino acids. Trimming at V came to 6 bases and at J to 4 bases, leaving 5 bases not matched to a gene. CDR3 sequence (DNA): TGTGCCAGCAGCGAGACAGGGATCTATGGCTACACCTTC. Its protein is CASSETGIYGYTF.